One sample yielded the 29 T cell receptor beta chains listed below, sequenced in a study of T cells in tuberculosis. Sequencing was performed with immunoSEQ multiplex PCR; in TCRdb, only in-frame clones are kept and a portion is missing. The table includes approximately 29,000 clones, around 89% detected once. Sequenced input: PBMCs. Receptors were obtained from a donor between 10 and 35 years old with latent tuberculosis or without tuberculosis infection.

The V gene is TRBV7-2, the J gene TRBJ2-7; 8 positions agree with TRBD2. Losses at the gene ends were 3 bases for V and 2 bases for J; bases not matched to a gene: 3. This CDR3 has 14 residues. CDR1 is SGHTA, CDR2 FQGNSA, per germline. CDR3 DNA sequence: TGTGCCAGCAGCTTCCGGGGGGGCCCCTACGAGCAGTACTTC. Protein product: CASSFRGGPYEQYF.

The chain links TRBV2 to TRBJ1-1; TRBD1 is a possible D gene (5 bases). V dropped 7 bases and J dropped 1 base, with 10 bases sitting between them. The CDR3 loop spans 13 amino acids. From germline, CDR1 is SNHLY and CDR2 FYNNEI. The CDR3 loop is CASKGQSNTEAFF. The CDR3 DNA is TGTGCCAGCAAGGGGCAATCGAACACTGAAGCTTTCTTT.

CDR3 sequence reads: CASSPGTVSNQPQHF. The CDR3 DNA reads TGTGCCAGCAGCCCCGGGACAGTTAGCAATCAGCCCCAGCATTTT. The rearrangement joins TRBV28 to TRBJ1-5, with 7 bases aligning to TRBD1. Germline CDR1 MDHEN, CDR2 SYDVKM. V shed 6 bases and J 0 bases; nucleotides not matched to a gene: 5. The CDR3 has 15 amino acids.

This chain joins TRBV20-1 and TRBJ1-2; tentative D call: TRBD1 (5 bases). Germline V gene sequence: CDR1 DFQATT, CDR2 SNEGSKA (reference sequence). V gave up 1 base and J gave up 9 bases, with 9 bases separating them. This CDR3 region has 11 residues. Here the CDR3 reads CSARVGVSYTF. The CDR3 region has the DNA TGCAGTGCTAGAGTAGGGGTTAGCTACACCTTC.

The CDR3 loop reads CAIAGTTNTGELFF. The CDR3 nucleotides read TGTGCCATCGCCGGGACAACGAACACCGGGGAGCTGTTTTTT. This chain connects TRBV10-3 to TRBJ2-2; D possibly corresponds to TRBD1 (6 bases). CDR1 is ENHRY, CDR2 SYGVKD, per germline. The CDR3 totals 14 residues. The germline V and J ends were trimmed by 8 bases and 0 bases, with 10 bases remaining between them.

This clone is categorized as medium-sized. This rearrangement joins TRBV6-5 to TRBJ2-7; TRBD1 matches 9 bases. CDR3 size: 13 residues. V trimming: 6 bases; J trimming: 6 bases; junction bases outside the gene matches: 6. CDR1 and CDR2 (germline): MNHEY, SVGAGI. The CDR3 coding sequence is TGTGCCAGCAGGGTGGACAGGGGCTCCGAGCAGTACTTC. Translated: CASRVDRGSEQYF.

The V call is TRBV14, the J call TRBJ1-1; D uncertain. CDR3 length: 14 residues. CDR1 is SGHDN, CDR2 FVKESK, per germline. The germline V and J ends were trimmed by 0 bases and 5 bases, with 10 bases remaining between them. This CDR3 is CASSQDRRRTEAFF. CDR3 DNA sequence: TGTGCCAGCAGCCAAGATAGGAGAAGGACTGAAGCTTTCTTT.

This chain links TRBV2 with TRBJ2-1; no clear D gene. CDR3 size: 12 residues. The V and J ends lost 7 bases and 5 bases respectively, with 9 bases between them. CDR1 and CDR2 (germline): SNHLY, FYNNEI. The CDR3 bases are TGTGCCAGCATGGTAAACAACAATGAGCAGTTCTTC. Translation: CASMVNNNEQFF.

This sequence joins TRBV6-5 and TRBJ1-2; D ambiguous. Between the trimmed V and J ends, which lost 2 bases and 8 bases, there was a span of 12 bases. This CDR3 has 13 amino acids. CDR1 is MNHEY and CDR2 is SVGAGI in the germline V gene. CDR3: CASSYRQEGGYTF. As DNA, the CDR3 is TGTGCCAGCAGTTACCGGCAGGAGGGCGGCTACACCTTC.

In its sample, this clone ranks as medium-sized. This CDR3 reads CASSKARGGRYSNQPQHF. The CDR3 nucleotides are TGTGCCAGCAGCAAAGCAAGGGGGGGGCGGTATAGCAATCAGCCCCAGCATTTT. The V call is TRBV21-1, the J call TRBJ1-5. TRBV21-1 corresponds to a pseudogene. CDR3 length: 18 residues.

The chain carries TRBV25-1 and TRBJ1-4; unclear D gene. Germline V gene sequence: CDR1 MGHDK, CDR2 SYGVNS. This CDR3 contains 11 residues. The V end lost 7 bases, the J end lost 8 bases, and 8 bases lay between the germline ends. In DNA, the CDR3 is TGTGCCAGCACTCGGGAGGAAAAACTGTTTTTT. It translates to CASTREEKLFF.

The V gene is TRBV7-3, the J gene TRBJ1-5, with D unresolved. Looked up from germline, CDR1 is SGHTA and CDR2 is FQGTGA. The CDR3 is 16 residues long. V lost 2 bases to trimming and J lost 4 bases, with 15 bases between them. The CDR3: CASSLPPRKRNQPQHF. In DNA, the CDR3 is TGTGCCAGCAGCTTACCTCCGCGGAAGCGAAATCAGCCCCAGCATTTT.

The V and J genes are TRBV14 and TRBJ1-2, with TRBD1 identical over 11 bases. V lost 6 bases, J lost 6 bases, and 9 bases stayed unmatched. This CDR3 has 15 residues. CDR1 SGHDN and CDR2 FVKESK come from the germline V gene. The CDR3 bases are TGTGCCAGCAGTCGTCTGGGACAGGGGGTGAATGGCTACACCTTC. Translating gives CASSRLGQGVNGYTF. Looking up the rest from reference TRBV14 and TRBJ1-2 gives the full variable domain: EAGVTQFPSHSVIEKGQTVTLRCDPISGHDNLYWYRRVMGKEIKFLLHFVKESKQDESGMPNNRFLAERTGGTYSTLKVQPAELEDSGVYFCASSRLGQGVNGYTFGSGTRLTVV.

The chain carries TRBV28 and TRBJ1-5, with TRBD1 as a possible D gene (5 bases). Trimming took off 6 bases at V and 3 bases at J, with 15 bases between the two ends. The CDR3 is 15 amino acids. The germline V gene encodes CDR1 MDHEN and CDR2 SYDVKM. CDR3 region: CASRGGDRPNQPQHF. The CDR3 DNA reads as TGTGCCAGCAGGGGAGGGGATAGACCCAATCAGCCCCAGCATTTT.

The V gene is TRBV7-2, the J gene TRBJ1-1; D is uncertain. V lost 4 bases to trimming and J lost 4 bases, with 16 bases between them. Looked up from germline, CDR1 is SGHTA and CDR2 is FQGNSA. The CDR3 is 15 residues long. The CDR3 here is CASSYAAGKSTEAFF. CDR3 DNA sequence: TGTGCCAGCAGCTACGCGGCCGGGAAGAGCACTGAAGCTTTCTTT.

CDR3 sequence (DNA): TGTGCCAGCAGCGGGGACAGGGGCTTTGACACCGGGGAGCTGTTTTTT. This codes for CASSGDRGFDTGELFF. The J gene is TRBJ2-2, the V gene TRBV5-6; 10 nucleotides align to TRBD1. Germline V CDR1 and CDR2: SGHDT, YYEEEE. With V trimmed by 4 bases and J by 3 bases, 6 bases remained unmatched. CDR3 size: 16 residues.

The chain combines TRBV25-1 with TRBJ2-7, with D uncertain. Germline V lookup: CDR1 MGHDK, CDR2 SYGVNS. Trimming removed 7 bases at V and 0 bases at J, with 4 bases between. CDR3 length: 11 residues. The CDR3: CASTSSYEQYF. In DNA form, the CDR3 reads TGTGCCAGCACCAGCTCCTACGAGCAGTACTTC.

The chain links TRBV14 to TRBJ1-6; weak D call: TRBD1 (5 bases). The CDR3 loop spans 11 amino acids. Germline lookup yields CDR1 SGHDN and CDR2 FVKESK. V was clipped by 11 bases and J by 5 bases, with 7 bases between them. The CDR3 DNA is TGTGCCGGGGGGGATAATTCACCCCTCCACTTT. Protein sequence: CAGGDNSPLHF.

Written as DNA, the CDR3 is TGTGCCAGCCTATCCGCTTCAGGACTACCACCGGATGAGCAGTTCTTC. It yields the protein CASLSASGLPPDEQFF. This sequence joins TRBV7-2 and TRBJ2-1; perhaps TRBD2 as D (6 bases). Trimming shortened V by 8 bases and J by 8 bases, and 25 bases separated the two germline ends. In germline, CDR1 is SGHTA, CDR2 FQGNSA. CDR3 size: 16 residues.

This sequence joins TRBV4-2 and TRBJ2-3; 8 positions match TRBD2. J was trimmed by 5 bases and V by 0 bases; bases with no gene match: 7. Germline assignment: CDR1 LGHNA and CDR2 YNFKEQ. CDR3 length equals 16 residues. The DNA for the CDR3 is TGTGCCAGCAGCCAAGAAGCGGGGGCCCTAGGAGATACGCAGTATTTT. Translation gives CASSQEAGALGDTQYF.

V is TRBV9 and J is TRBJ1-6; TRBD1 might be the D (6 bases). The CDR3 length is 14 residues. V shed 3 bases and J shed 9 bases, with 13 bases lying between them. The germline gives CDR1 SGDLS, CDR2 YYNGEE. CDR3 sequence: CASSGGGWGSPLHF. Here the CDR3 DNA reads TGTGCCAGCAGCGGAGGGGGATGGGGTTCACCCCTCCACTTT. Supplemented by reference TRBV9 and TRBJ1-6, the full variable domain reads DSGVTQTPKHLITATGQRVTLRCSPRSGDLSVYWYQQSLDQGLQFLIQYYNGEERAKGNILERFSAQQFPDLHSELNLSSLELGDSALYFCASSGGGWGSPLHFGNGTRLTVT.

The CDR3 is CASSEPGQGSYSNQPQHF. In DNA, the CDR3 is TGTGCCAGCAGTGAACCGGGACAGGGATCCTATAGCAATCAGCCCCAGCATTTT. This chain joins TRBV25-1 and TRBJ1-5, with TRBD1 identical over 9 bases. V shed 2 bases and J 0 bases; nucleotides not matched to a gene: 8. Germline-derived CDR1 and CDR2 are MGHDK and SYGVNS. The CDR3 runs to 18 residues.

The sample holds a few counts of this clone. The chain has TRBV28 and TRBJ1-1; D possibly corresponds to TRBD1 (5 bases). Trimming took off 7 bases at V and 0 bases at J, with 9 bases between the two ends. Germline CDR1 MDHEN, CDR2 SYDVKM. There are 13 residues in the CDR3. CDR3 region: CASTARVNTEAFF. For the CDR3, the DNA is TGTGCCAGCACCGCCAGGGTGAACACTGAAGCTTTCTTT.

The chain recombines TRBV28 with TRBJ2-2; D gene unclear. Germline assignment: CDR1 MDHEN and CDR2 SYDVKM. V shed 7 bases and J shed 2 bases, with 5 bases lying between them. CDR3 length equals 12 residues. CDR3 coding DNA: TGTGCCAGCACCACTAACACCGGGGAGCTGTTTTTT. Translated, it gives CASTTNTGELFF.

The rearrangement uses TRBV11-3 and TRBJ1-1; D may be TRBD1 (5 bases). Germline V CDR1 and CDR2: SGHNT, YENEEA. The CDR3 extends over 13 amino acids. The ends were cut back, 3 bases at V and 4 bases at J, with 9 bases in the middle. The CDR3 coding sequence is TGTGCCAGCAGCTTCGGGGGTCGCACTGAAGCTTTCTTT. Residues: CASSFGGRTEAFF.

The sample holds one count of this clone. J is TRBJ2-7 and V is TRBV25-1, with D perhaps TRBD2 (5 bases). CDR1 is MGHDK and CDR2 is SYGVNS in the germline V gene. The V end was cut by 4 bases, the J end by 2 bases, with 12 bases between. This CDR3 is built from 14 residues. The CDR3: CASSGGLGTYEQYF. CDR3 nucleotide sequence: TGTGCCAGCAGTGGTGGACTGGGAACCTACGAGCAGTACTTC.

This chain links TRBV9 with TRBJ2-7; 9 positions agree with TRBD2. V shed 2 bases and J 0 bases; nucleotides not matched to a gene: 3. The CDR3 sequence is 15 residues long. Germline V lookup: CDR1 SGDLS, CDR2 YYNGEE. The CDR3 reads CASSVGSGSSYEQYF. The CDR3 region has the DNA TGTGCCAGCAGCGTGGGTAGCGGGAGCTCCTACGAGCAGTACTTC. Using reference TRBV9 and TRBJ2-7 for the parts outside the CDR3, the full variable domain is DSGVTQTPKHLITATGQRVTLRCSPRSGDLSVYWYQQSLDQGLQFLIQYYNGEERAKGNILERFSAQQFPDLHSELNLSSLELGDSALYFCASSVGSGSSYEQYFGPGTRLTVT.

V usage is TRBV6-5 and J usage is TRBJ1-2, with D tentatively TRBD1 (6 bases). Germline V lookup: CDR1 MNHEY, CDR2 SVGAGI. Trimming cost V 6 bases and J 4 bases, with 9 bases left between them. The length of the CDR3 is 12 residues. CDR3 sequence reads: CASSTGTYGYTF. The CDR3 nucleotides are TGTGCCAGCAGCACAGGGACCTATGGCTACACCTTC.

V and J are TRBV9 and TRBJ2-7; 12 bases align to TRBD2. CDR3 length equals 19 residues. Germline CDR1 is SGDLS and CDR2 is YYNGEE. The V and J ends lost 5 bases and 5 bases, in that order; junction bases with no gene match: 20. Here the CDR3 reads CASSLTPGLAGQRINEQYF. CDR3 bases: TGTGCCAGCAGTTTAACTCCGGGACTAGCGGGTCAAAGGATCAACGAGCAGTACTTC.